A selection of T cell receptor beta chains follows, all from one sample in a study of shared clonotypes between healthy human individuals. Using immunoSEQ multiplex PCR, the repertoire was profiled, and TCRdb retains in-frame clones only, with some absent. The sample holds about 1.1 million clones, 75% to 85% seen once. Sequenced sample: memory CD4+ T cells from PBMCs. These receptors all come from a young man in good health. Some clones in this sample may be carry-over from other donors' samples. The CDR3 runs from the conserved cysteine through the conserved F or W. The D gene is left open where the match is weak. Part of the rows lack a size; the others show once, few, many or a class for expanded clones.

v_call: TRBV11-2
d_call: .
clone_size: .
j_call: TRBJ2-3
cdr3_aa: CASSLVGGQTSTDTQYF
cdr3_nt: TGTGCCAGCAGCTTAGTGGGGGGACAGACTAGCACAGATACGCAGTATTTT

v_call: TRBV7-2
d_call: TRBD2
clone_size: .
j_call: TRBJ2-1
cdr3_aa: CASSLGLADGNEQFF
cdr3_nt: TGTGCCAGCAGCTTAGGACTAGCGGACGGAAATGAGCAGTTCTTC

v_call: TRBV11-2
d_call: TRBD2
clone_size: few
j_call: TRBJ2-1
cdr3_aa: CASSLDMSGSVHEQFF
cdr3_nt: TGTGCCAGCAGCTTAGATATGAGCGGGAGTGTTCATGAGCAGTTCTTC

v_call: TRBV2
d_call: .
clone_size: many
j_call: TRBJ1-2
cdr3_aa: CASSAGRAYGYTF
cdr3_nt: TGTGCCAGCAGTGCCGGCAGGGCCTATGGCTACACCTTC

v_call: TRBV30
d_call: .
clone_size: .
j_call: TRBJ2-2
cdr3_aa: CAWSPTRTGELFF
cdr3_nt: TGTGCCTGGAGCCCGACGCGCACCGGGGAGCTGTTTTTT

v_call: TRBV14
d_call: .
clone_size: .
j_call: TRBJ1-1
cdr3_aa: CASSQGRYTEAFF
cdr3_nt: TGTGCCAGCAGCCAAGGCAGATACACTGAAGCTTTCTTT

v_call: TRBV14
d_call: .
clone_size: .
j_call: TRBJ1-5
cdr3_aa: CASSQGGGYQPQHF
cdr3_nt: TGTGCCAGCAGCCAAGGGGGCGGCTATCAGCCCCAGCATTTT

v_call: TRBV5-1
d_call: TRBD2
clone_size: .
j_call: TRBJ2-5
cdr3_aa: CASSLTLRGIQETQYF
cdr3_nt: TGCGCCAGCAGCCTCACCCTGCGGGGGATCCAAGAGACCCAGTACTTC

v_call: TRBV5-1
d_call: TRBD2
clone_size: .
j_call: TRBJ2-1
cdr3_aa: CASSLGLAGVQYNEQFF
cdr3_nt: TGCGCCAGCAGCTTGGGACTAGCGGGAGTTCAATACAATGAGCAGTTCTTC

v_call: TRBV29-1
d_call: .
clone_size: few
j_call: TRBJ1-4
cdr3_aa: CSARGATNEKLFF
cdr3_nt: TGCAGCGCCCGTGGGGCAACTAATGAAAAACTGTTTTTT

v_call: TRBV28
d_call: TRBD2
clone_size: .
j_call: TRBJ2-5
cdr3_aa: CASTPGGKETQYF
cdr3_nt: TGTGCCAGCACTCCGGGGGGGAAAGAGACCCAGTACTTC

v_call: TRBV18
d_call: TRBD2
clone_size: .
j_call: TRBJ2-1
cdr3_aa: CASSPVFQAGDEQFF
cdr3_nt: TGTGCCAGCTCACCAGTATTCCAAGCGGGAGATGAGCAGTTCTTC

v_call: TRBV7-2
d_call: TRBD2
clone_size: .
j_call: TRBJ2-1
cdr3_aa: CASSLERWREGRYNEQFF
cdr3_nt: TGTGCCAGCAGCTTAGAGCGTTGGCGGGAGGGCCGTTACAATGAGCAGTTCTTC

v_call: TRBV28
d_call: .
clone_size: .
j_call: TRBJ1-5
cdr3_aa: CASSLGGIQPQHF
cdr3_nt: TGTGCCAGCAGTTTAGGCGGGATTCAGCCCCAGCATTTT

v_call: TRBV20-1
d_call: .
clone_size: .
j_call: TRBJ2-1
cdr3_aa: CSASRVNEQFF
cdr3_nt: TGCAGTGCTAGCAGGGTGAATGAGCAGTTCTTC

v_call: TRBV27
d_call: TRBD1
clone_size: .
j_call: TRBJ2-7
cdr3_aa: CASSLGTGYEQYF
cdr3_nt: TGTGCCAGCAGTTTAGGGACAGGGTACGAGCAGTACTTC

v_call: TRBV7-2
d_call: TRBD1
clone_size: few
j_call: TRBJ2-7
cdr3_aa: CASSPWTGTQYF
cdr3_nt: TGTGCCAGCAGCCCTTGGACAGGGACGCAGTACTTC

v_call: TRBV9
d_call: .
clone_size: .
j_call: TRBJ2-5
cdr3_aa: CASSVGSLGPAETQYF
cdr3_nt: TGTGCCAGCAGCGTAGGTTCTTTGGGGCCCGCAGAGACCCAGTACTTC

v_call: TRBV5-1
d_call: TRBD1
clone_size: once
j_call: TRBJ1-2
cdr3_aa: CASSLRTGWNGGYTF
cdr3_nt: TGCGCCAGCAGCCTAAGGACAGGGTGGAACGGGGGCTACACCTTC

v_call: TRBV4-2
d_call: .
clone_size: few
j_call: TRBJ1-4
cdr3_aa: CASSQGREKLFF
cdr3_nt: TGTGCCAGCAGCCAGGGACGAGAAAAACTGTTTTTT

v_call: TRBV11-2
d_call: TRBD2
clone_size: .
j_call: TRBJ2-2
cdr3_aa: CASSLFGGRLAGELFF
cdr3_nt: TGTGCCAGCAGCTTATTCGGCGGGAGACTGGCCGGGGAGCTGTTTTTT

v_call: TRBV25-1
d_call: .
clone_size: once
j_call: TRBJ2-7
cdr3_aa: CASSGVESNSYEQYF
cdr3_nt: TGTGCCAGCAGTGGGGTGGAATCCAACTCCTACGAGCAGTACTTC

v_call: TRBV2
d_call: .
clone_size: .
j_call: TRBJ2-7
cdr3_aa: CASSRGGGFYEQYF
cdr3_nt: TGTGCCAGCAGCCGTGGTGGGGGATTCTACGAGCAGTACTTC

v_call: TRBV6-5
d_call: .
clone_size: .
j_call: TRBJ2-1
cdr3_aa: CASGGTGEQFF
cdr3_nt: TGTGCCAGCGGGGGGACGGGTGAGCAGTTCTTC

v_call: TRBV27
d_call: .
clone_size: .
j_call: TRBJ2-2
cdr3_aa: CASRHRRGGNTGELFF
cdr3_nt: TGTGCCAGCAGACACCGCAGGGGGGGGAACACCGGGGAGCTGTTTTTT

v_call: TRBV7-3
d_call: .
clone_size: .
j_call: TRBJ2-3
cdr3_aa: CASSSRGGSGGTDTQYF
cdr3_nt: TGTGCCAGCAGCTCCAGGGGCGGGAGCGGAGGCACAGATACGCAGTATTTT

v_call: TRBV10-3
d_call: TRBD1
clone_size: many
j_call: TRBJ1-4
cdr3_aa: CAISDLAGGQSNEKLFF
cdr3_nt: TGTGCCATCAGTGATCTGGCAGGGGGCCAGAGTAATGAAAAACTGTTTTTT

v_call: TRBV5-4
d_call: TRBD2
clone_size: .
j_call: TRBJ2-3
cdr3_aa: CASSLRTSATTDTQYF
cdr3_nt: TGTGCCAGCAGCTTGAGGACTAGCGCCACCACAGATACGCAGTATTTT

v_call: TRBV10-3
d_call: .
clone_size: .
j_call: TRBJ2-1
cdr3_aa: CAISTSLNEQFF
cdr3_nt: TGTGCCATCAGTACTAGCTTGAATGAGCAGTTCTTC

v_call: TRBV15
d_call: .
clone_size: .
j_call: TRBJ2-1
cdr3_aa: CATSREGLDSYNEQFF
cdr3_nt: TGTGCCACCAGCAGAGAGGGTCTCGACTCCTACAATGAGCAGTTCTTC

v_call: TRBV7-6
d_call: .
clone_size: .
j_call: TRBJ1-1
cdr3_aa: CASSLAGTHTEAFF
cdr3_nt: TGTGCCAGCAGCTTAGCAGGGACCCACACTGAAGCTTTCTTT

v_call: TRBV18
d_call: TRBD2
clone_size: .
j_call: TRBJ2-3
cdr3_aa: CASSPTSGSTDTQYF
cdr3_nt: TGTGCCAGCTCACCCACTAGCGGGAGCACAGATACGCAGTATTTT

v_call: TRBV7-2
d_call: .
clone_size: many
j_call: TRBJ1-5
cdr3_aa: CASSFGTREGQPQHF
cdr3_nt: TGTGCCAGCAGCTTTGGGACCAGGGAAGGTCAGCCCCAGCATTTT

v_call: TRBV28
d_call: TRBD2
clone_size: few
j_call: TRBJ2-5
cdr3_aa: CASSPGLAGGRETQYF
cdr3_nt: TGTGCCAGCAGTCCGGGACTAGCGGGAGGGAGGGAGACCCAGTACTTC

v_call: TRBV7-6
d_call: .
clone_size: .
j_call: TRBJ1-3
cdr3_aa: CASSLGVAGNTIYF
cdr3_nt: TGTGCCAGCAGCTTAGGGGTAGCTGGAAACACCATATATTTT

v_call: TRBV19
d_call: TRBD1
clone_size: .
j_call: TRBJ2-7
cdr3_aa: CATRDRTYEQYF
cdr3_nt: TGTGCCACCCGGGACAGGACCTACGAGCAGTACTTC

v_call: TRBV9
d_call: .
clone_size: .
j_call: TRBJ2-1
cdr3_aa: CASTPGRVSYNEQFF
cdr3_nt: TGTGCCAGCACCCCGGGCCGGGTCTCCTACAATGAGCAGTTCTTC

v_call: TRBV5-4
d_call: .
clone_size: .
j_call: TRBJ1-2
cdr3_aa: CASSLSLRGSNYGYTF
cdr3_nt: TGTGCCAGCAGCTTGAGTCTCCGGGGGTCTAACTATGGCTACACCTTC

v_call: TRBV5-4
d_call: TRBD1
clone_size: .
j_call: TRBJ1-2
cdr3_aa: CASSVDRAGGYTF
cdr3_nt: TGTGCCAGCAGCGTGGACAGGGCCGGGGGCTACACCTTC

v_call: TRBV4-2
d_call: TRBD2
clone_size: few
j_call: TRBJ2-5
cdr3_aa: CASSQVRSRAGVEETQYF
cdr3_nt: TGTGCCAGCAGCCAAGTCCGTTCGCGAGCGGGAGTAGAAGAGACCCAGTACTTC

v_call: TRBV6-5
d_call: .
clone_size: .
j_call: TRBJ1-1
cdr3_aa: CASSYVRGEAFF
cdr3_nt: TGTGCCAGCAGTTACGTTCGGGGGGAAGCTTTCTTT

v_call: TRBV27
d_call: .
clone_size: few
j_call: TRBJ1-5
cdr3_aa: CASSLNGGLAQHF
cdr3_nt: TGTGCCAGCAGTTTGAACGGGGGTTTAGCCCAGCATTTT

v_call: TRBV28
d_call: .
clone_size: once
j_call: TRBJ1-1
cdr3_aa: CASSLQMNTEAFF
cdr3_nt: TGTGCCAGCAGTTTACAGATGAACACTGAAGCTTTCTTT

v_call: TRBV15
d_call: .
clone_size: .
j_call: TRBJ2-1
cdr3_aa: CATSKEMGAYNEQFF
cdr3_nt: TGTGCCACCAGCAAGGAAATGGGGGCCTACAATGAGCAGTTCTTC

v_call: TRBV25-1
d_call: .
clone_size: .
j_call: TRBJ1-5
cdr3_aa: CASSDSFGNSNQPQHF
cdr3_nt: TGTGCCAGCAGTGACTCTTTTGGGAATAGCAATCAGCCCCAGCATTTT